These 13 T cell receptor beta chains originate from one sample sequenced in a study of T-cell memory formation after mild COVID-19. TCRdb reanalysed the 5' RACE reads using MiXCR and keeps one entry per CDR3 protein. Of 340,000 or so distinct CDR3 sequences listed, 10% to 15% were seen once; the top ten hold around a fifth. Source material: PBMCs or a T cell subset sorted from them (not recorded which). These receptors all come from a man in his late teens or twenties who had mild COVID-19 (a few samples of this study predate the infection). Cell type and time point are not known.

This clonotype was recorded many times. The chain has TRBV5-1 and TRBJ2-4; perhaps D is TRBD1 or TRBD2 (6 bases each). The V and J ends lost 0 bases and 8 bases respectively, with 15 bases between them. The CDR3 has 15 residues. Looked up from germline, CDR1 is SGHRS and CDR2 is YFSETQ. The DNA for the CDR3 is TGCGCCAGCAGCTTGGGGACCGCAGGGGAGGACATTCAGTACTTC. Translating gives CASSLGTAGEDIQYF.

In its sample, this clonotype was seen a few times. This chain links TRBV20-1 with TRBJ1-1; D ambiguous. V lost 0 bases to trimming and J lost 10 bases, with 15 bases between them. The CDR3 runs to 13 residues. Germline lookup yields CDR1 DFQATT and CDR2 SNEGSKA (reference sequence). The CDR3, as DNA: TGCAGTGCTAGAGATCCCCGTTTGCCTAGAGCTTTCTTT. Encoded protein: CSARDPRLPRAFF.

The gene calls are TRBV20-1 and TRBJ2-1; a possible D gene is TRBD1 (6 bases). V lost 4 bases, J lost 8 bases, and 21 bases lay in between. Germline values: CDR1 DFQATT, CDR2 SNEGSKA (reference sequence). This CDR3 is 15 amino acids long. Here the CDR3 reads CSATDRVRGLDEQFF. The CDR3, as DNA: TGCAGTGCTACAGATCGCGTCAGGGGTTTGGATGAGCAGTTCTTC.

This sequence joins TRBV6-2 or TRBV6-3 and TRBJ2-1; 11 bases map to TRBD2. The junction had 7 bases not matched to a gene; V was cut back by 6 bases and J by 6 bases. The CDR3 sequence is 15 residues long. Germline V lookup: CDR1 MNHEY, CDR2 SVGEGT. The CDR3 DNA follows: TGTGCCAGCAGCTCCGGGACTAGCGGCCTCAATGAGCAGTTCTTC. Translation: CASSSGTSGLNEQFF.

V and J are TRBV5-1 and TRBJ2-7; D perhaps matches TRBD1 (5 bases). V lost 3 bases and J lost 4, with 8 bases in between. The CDR3 loop spans 12 amino acids. Germline assignment: CDR1 SGHRS and CDR2 YFSETQ. The CDR3 loop reads CASSSREYEQYF. In DNA, the CDR3 is TGCGCCAGCAGCTCCAGGGAATACGAGCAGTACTTC.

The table lists this clonotype with many counts. The chain joins TRBV7-2 to TRBJ2-7; D is possibly TRBD2 (5 bases). The ends were cut back, 2 bases at V and 1 base at J, with 9 bases in the middle. The CDR3 sequence is 14 residues long. Germline assignment: CDR1 SGHTA and CDR2 FQGNSA. The DNA of the CDR3 is TGTGCCAGCAGCTTATTTGGCGGGTCCTACGAGCAGTACTTC. This codes for CASSLFGGSYEQYF.

The rearrangement uses TRBV7-2 and TRBJ1-2; D unresolved. The V end was cut by 5 bases, the J end by 3 bases, with 19 bases between. CDR1 is SGHTA, CDR2 FQGNSA, per germline. The CDR3 is 16 amino acids. The CDR3 nucleotides read TGTGCCAGCAGCCCCGACGGGCAGACTTTGGACTATGGCTACACCTTC. As protein: CASSPDGQTLDYGYTF.

The DNA for the CDR3 is TGTGCCACCAGTGGAGGACAGGGGGTGAGTGAGCAGTTCTTC. Encoded protein: CATSGGQGVSEQFF. The chain links TRBV24-1 to TRBJ2-1, with 10 bases matching TRBD1. Germline lookup yields CDR1 KGHDR and CDR2 SFDVKD. With 5 bases clipped from V and 9 bases from J, the junction kept 6 bases outside the gene matches. This CDR3 spans 14 amino acids.

This clonotype was recorded many times. This rearrangement joins TRBV12-3 or TRBV12-4 to TRBJ2-5; possible D gene TRBD1, 6 bases. CDR3 size: 12 residues. Trimming took off 5 bases at V and 4 bases at J, with 8 bases between the two ends. CDR3 in DNA: TGTGCCAGCAGTATCAGGGGAGAGACCCAGTACTTC. It specifies CASSIRGETQYF.

This clonotype was seen ten or more times. The genes are TRBV9 and TRBJ2-3; D ambiguous. The V gene's germline CDR1 is SGDLS and CDR2 YYNGEE. V was shortened by 0 bases and J by 3 bases, with 2 bases between the two germline ends. The CDR3 is 12 residues long. CDR3 in DNA: TGTGCCAGCAGCGTAGGGACAGATACGCAGTATTTT. Amino acids: CASSVGTDTQYF. The variable domain in full, with the rest retrieved from reference TRBV9 and TRBJ2-3, is DSGVTQTPKHLITATGQRVTLRCSPRSGDLSVYWYQQSLDQGLQFLIQYYNGEERAKGNILERFSAQQFPDLHSELNLSSLELGDSALYFCASSVGTDTQYFGPGTRLTVL.

J is TRBJ1-2 and V is TRBV5-1; 9 bases align to TRBD1. V lost 4 bases and J lost 8; bases outside the gene matches: 6. Germline V CDR1 and CDR2: SGHRS, YFSETQ. The CDR3 consists of 13 residues. CDR3 DNA: TGCGCCAGCAGCACAGGGGGCCGGGGGGGCTACACCTTC. Protein: CASSTGGRGGYTF. Combining the CDR3 with reference TRBV5-1 and TRBJ1-2 gives the whole variable domain KAGVTQTPRYLIKTRGQQVTLSCSPISGHRSVSWYQQTPGQGLQFLFEYFSETQRNKGNFPGRFSGRQFSNSRSEMNVSTLELGDSALYLCASSTGGRGGYTFGSGTRLTVV.

This chain joins TRBV10-3 and TRBJ2-3, with D possibly TRBD2 on 7 matching bases. The CDR3 is made up of 12 amino acids. V was pared by 6 bases and J by 9 bases, with 13 bases between. The germline gives CDR1 ENHRY, CDR2 SYGVKD. CDR3 region: CAIRGGTLTQYF. DNA for the CDR3: TGTGCCATCAGGGGGGGGACATTGACGCAGTATTTT.

In this sample, this clonotype turned up a few times. The gene calls are TRBV7-9 and TRBJ1-5, with D possibly being TRBD1 (5 bases). Germline V gene lookup returns CDR1 SEHNR and CDR2 FQNEAQ (reference sequence). The V end lost 5 bases, the J end lost 2 bases, and 13 bases lay between the germline ends. The CDR3 sequence is 15 residues long. As DNA, the CDR3 is TGTGCCAGCAGCCCAAAAGGGGCAGGCAATCAGCCCCAGCATTTT. Translated: CASSPKGAGNQPQHF.